The 6 T cell receptor beta chains reported below all come from one sample, sequenced in a study of blood T cells in healthy people across ages. Using a J-beta primer mix together with a sample-barcoded 5' primer, a second PCR was run for roughly 6 to 11 cycles. A single record per CDR3 protein comes from TCRdb applying MiXCR to the 5' RACE reads. Of about 640,000 distinct CDR3 sequences listed, around three fifths are singletons. Material for sequencing was blood. The receptor source for this set is a man in his sixties in good health.

This clonotype has a handful of counts. The chain combines TRBV20-1 with TRBJ1-2; 8 bases agree with TRBD1. The CDR3 totals 13 residues. With V trimmed by 2 bases and J by 6 bases, 5 bases remained unmatched. CDR1 and CDR2 (germline): DFQATT, SNEGSKA (reference sequence). The CDR3 DNA is TGCAGTGCTAGACGGCAGGGGGCAAATGGCTACACCTTC. This encodes CSARRQGANGYTF.

V gene TRBV7-8 combines with J gene TRBJ2-7, with 8 bases lining up with TRBD2. From germline, CDR1 is SGHVS and CDR2 FQNEAQ. This CDR3 has 13 amino acids. J lost 7 bases, V lost 3 bases, and 5 bases had no gene match. CDR3 amino acids: CASSFQGLVEQYF. Here the CDR3 DNA reads TGTGCCAGCAGCTTTCAGGGACTAGTGGAGCAGTACTTC.

The chain combines TRBV15 with TRBJ2-3, with D uncertain. The CDR3 sequence is 16 residues long. The V gene's germline CDR1 is LNHNV and CDR2 YYDKDF (reference sequence). The ends were cut back, 0 bases at V and 0 bases at J, with 10 bases in the middle. The CDR3 protein is CATSRDLSTSTDTQYF. The CDR3 DNA is TGTGCCACCAGCAGAGATTTGAGTACTAGCACAGATACGCAGTATTTT. Filled out from reference TRBV15 and TRBJ2-3, the complete variable domain reads DAMVIQNPRYQVTQFGKPVTLSCSQTLNHNVMYWYQQKSSQAPKLLFHYYDKDFNNEADTPDNFQSRRPNTSFCFLDIRSPGLGDTAMYLCATSRDLSTSTDTQYFGPGTRLTVL.

As regards this clonotype: The junction and the germline gene differ at one end; a read error may be behind it. The gene calls are TRBV4-1 and TRBJ2-4, with TRBD2 matching over 9 bases. The J call may be wrong; the DNA end is better matched by TRBJ2-5. Germline lookup yields CDR1 MGHRA and CDR2 YSYEKL. CDR3 length equals 15 residues. In DNA form, the CDR3 reads TGCGCCGGCAGCCAATTGGGACTAGCTGGAGAGACCCAGTACTTC. Translating it yields CAGSQLGLAGETQYF.

The J gene is TRBJ2-5, the V gene TRBV5-1, with D maybe TRBD2 (5 bases). V lost 1 base and J 0 bases, leaving 10 bases between the germline ends. The CDR3 extends over 15 amino acids. From germline, CDR1 is SGHRS and CDR2 YFSETQ. The CDR3 reads CASSLNSGYQETQYF. The CDR3 nucleotides are TGCGCCAGCAGCTTGAACAGCGGCTACCAAGAGACCCAGTACTTC.

This clonotype was detected a few times. This sequence joins TRBV6-2 or TRBV6-3 and TRBJ2-5; weak D call: TRBD2 (5 bases). Per germline, CDR1 MNHEY and CDR2 SVGEGT. This CDR3 is 13 amino acids long. The V end lost 8 bases, the J end lost 2 bases, and 12 bases lay between the germline ends. The CDR3 DNA sequence: TGTGCCAGCGGCCAGCGGAATCAAGAGACCCAGTACTTC. This sequence encodes CASGQRNQETQYF.